This T cell receptor beta chain was sequenced during a study of cytomegalovirus exposure and HLA in healthy donors. About the research overall: The same platform used for the approximately 670 first-cohort repertoires was also used for the 100 to 150 validation repertoires, as a later analysis reported.

Study outcomes and limitations: Later, an analysis found that TCR clusters from the first cohort tended to co-occur in the 95 to 150 validation repertoires.

Germline loops: CDR1 MNHEY, CDR2 SMNVEV (reference sequence). J lost 1 base, V lost 4 bases, and 9 bases had no gene match. This CDR3 is built from 19 residues. Libraries were prepared by immunoSEQ multiplex PCR; TCRdb keeps only in-frame clonotypes and omits some of them. The profile covers about 120,000 clones, with about 91% appearing a single time and about 1.8% taken by the ten largest. This clone was counted a single time. Its antigen is not identified. The donors were in the roughly 120-subject validation cohort, distinct from the approximately 700-subject first cohort. What was sequenced was PBMCs. This TCR was sampled from a man aged 18-30 years in good health and CMV-seronegative. V and J are TRBV27 and TRBJ2-1; 14 bases align to TRBD2. The CDR3 nucleotides are TGTGCCAGCAGTTGGGGACTAGCGGGAGTCAATGTATCCTACAATGAGCAGTTCTTC. Protein: CASSWGLAGVNVSYNEQFF.